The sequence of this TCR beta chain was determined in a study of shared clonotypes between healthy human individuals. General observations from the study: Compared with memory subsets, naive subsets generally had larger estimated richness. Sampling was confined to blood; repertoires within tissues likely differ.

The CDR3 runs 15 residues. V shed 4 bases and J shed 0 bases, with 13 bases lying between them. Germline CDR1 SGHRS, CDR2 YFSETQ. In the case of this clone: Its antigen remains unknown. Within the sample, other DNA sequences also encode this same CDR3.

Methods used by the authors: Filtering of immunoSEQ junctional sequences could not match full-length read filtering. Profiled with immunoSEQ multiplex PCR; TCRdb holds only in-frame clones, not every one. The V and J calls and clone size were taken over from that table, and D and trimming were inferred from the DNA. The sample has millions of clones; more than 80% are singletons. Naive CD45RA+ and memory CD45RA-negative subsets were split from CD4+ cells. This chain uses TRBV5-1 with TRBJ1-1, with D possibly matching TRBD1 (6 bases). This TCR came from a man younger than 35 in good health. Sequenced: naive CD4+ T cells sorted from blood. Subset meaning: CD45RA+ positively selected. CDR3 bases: TGCGCCAGCAGCCCGGGGGGGACACTGAACACTGAAGCTTTCTTT. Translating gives CASSPGGTLNTEAFF.